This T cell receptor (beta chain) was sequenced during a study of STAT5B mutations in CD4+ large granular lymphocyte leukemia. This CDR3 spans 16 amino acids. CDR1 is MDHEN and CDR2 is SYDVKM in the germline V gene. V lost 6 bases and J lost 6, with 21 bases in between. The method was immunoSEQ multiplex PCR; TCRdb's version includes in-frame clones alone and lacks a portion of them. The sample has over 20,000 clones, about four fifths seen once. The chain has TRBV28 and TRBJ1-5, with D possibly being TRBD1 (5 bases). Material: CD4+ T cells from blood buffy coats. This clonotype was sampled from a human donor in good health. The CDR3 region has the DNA TGTGCCAGCAGGTCTACAGCTTTCGGGGGGGGTCAGCCCCAGCATTTT. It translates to CASRSTAFGGGQPQHF.